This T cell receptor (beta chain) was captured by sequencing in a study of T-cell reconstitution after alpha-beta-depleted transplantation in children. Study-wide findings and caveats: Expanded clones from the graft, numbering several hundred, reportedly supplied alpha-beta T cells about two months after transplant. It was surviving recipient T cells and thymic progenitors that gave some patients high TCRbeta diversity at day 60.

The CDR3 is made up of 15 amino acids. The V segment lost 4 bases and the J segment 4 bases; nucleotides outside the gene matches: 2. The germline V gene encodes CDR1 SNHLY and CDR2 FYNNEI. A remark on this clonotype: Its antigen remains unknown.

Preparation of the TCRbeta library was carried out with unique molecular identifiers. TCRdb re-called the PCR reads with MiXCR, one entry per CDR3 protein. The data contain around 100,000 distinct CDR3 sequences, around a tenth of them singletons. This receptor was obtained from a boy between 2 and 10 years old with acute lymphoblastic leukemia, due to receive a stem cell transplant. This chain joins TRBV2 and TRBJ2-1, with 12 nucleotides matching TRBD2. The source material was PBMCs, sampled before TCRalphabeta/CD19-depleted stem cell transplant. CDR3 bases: TGTGCCAGCAGTGGGACTAGCGGGATTTACAATGAGCAGTTCTTC. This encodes CASSGTSGIYNEQFF.